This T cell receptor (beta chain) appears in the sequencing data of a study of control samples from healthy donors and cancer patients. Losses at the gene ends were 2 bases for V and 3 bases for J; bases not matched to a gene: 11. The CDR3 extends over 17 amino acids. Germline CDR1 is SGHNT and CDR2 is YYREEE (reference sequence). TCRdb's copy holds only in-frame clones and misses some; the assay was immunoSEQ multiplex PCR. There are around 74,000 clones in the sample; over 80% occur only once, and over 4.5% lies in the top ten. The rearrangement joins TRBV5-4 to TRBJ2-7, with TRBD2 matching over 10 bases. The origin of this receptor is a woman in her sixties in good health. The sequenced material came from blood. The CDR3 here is CASSFASSSGSIYEQYF. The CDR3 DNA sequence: TGTGCCAGCAGCTTCGCCTCGTCTAGCGGGAGTATCTACGAGCAGTACTTC.